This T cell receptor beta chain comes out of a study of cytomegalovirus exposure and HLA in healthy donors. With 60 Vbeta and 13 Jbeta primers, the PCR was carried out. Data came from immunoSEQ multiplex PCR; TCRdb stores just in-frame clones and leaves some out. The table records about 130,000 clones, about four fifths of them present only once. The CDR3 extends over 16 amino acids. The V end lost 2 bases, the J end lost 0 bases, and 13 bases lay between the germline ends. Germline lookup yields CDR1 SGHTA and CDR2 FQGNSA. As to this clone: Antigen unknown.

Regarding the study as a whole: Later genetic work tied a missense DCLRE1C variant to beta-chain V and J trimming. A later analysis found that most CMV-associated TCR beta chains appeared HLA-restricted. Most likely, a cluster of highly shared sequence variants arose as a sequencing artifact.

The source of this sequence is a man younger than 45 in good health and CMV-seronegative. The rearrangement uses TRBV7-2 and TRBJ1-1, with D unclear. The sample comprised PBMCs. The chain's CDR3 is CASSLRPVLLNTEAFF. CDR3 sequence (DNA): TGTGCCAGCAGCTTACGTCCAGTACTACTGAACACTGAAGCTTTCTTT. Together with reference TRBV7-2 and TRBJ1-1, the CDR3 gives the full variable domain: GAGVSQSPSNKVTEKGKDVELRCDPISGHTALYWYRQSLGQGLEFLIYFQGNSAPDKSGLPSDRFSAERTGGSVSTLTIQRTQQEDSAVYLCASSLRPVLLNTEAFFGQGTRLTVV.